This note documents a single TCR beta chain sequence. The target antigen is unknown. Germline V gene data show CDR1 as SGHRS and CDR2 as YFSETQ. V dropped 0 bases and J dropped 5; count of bases not matched to a gene: 5. The CDR3 extends over 15 amino acids. The sample originates from a study of metastatic and nonmetastatic thyroid tumors. Study overall: Repertoire comparisons spanned blood and tumor or nodule tissue from malignant and benign thyroid patients. Study-wide points: It was reportedly found that TCR beta diversity was significantly higher in malignant thyroid tumors than in benign nodules, a difference seen in both blood and tumor samples.

In the source study's methods: For papillary thyroid cancer, a distant-metastasis classifier was constructed from CDR3 differences observed across clinicopathological groups. With MiXCR, TCRdb called clones anew from the PCR reads. The V and J calls come from TCRdb's annotation, not from the publication. The sample has about 6,000 clones, about 33% seen once. Ahead of thyroid surgery, no patient had received treatment of any kind. This TCR came from a female donor with papillary thyroid cancer or a benign thyroid nodule (not recorded which). Some clones in this sample may be carry-over from other donors' samples. The V call is TRBV5-1, the J call TRBJ2-3; 8 bases are a match to TRBD2. Sequencing was done on a sample of adjacent normal tissue. The DNA of the CDR3 is TGCGCCAGCAGCTTGGAGCGGGGGTGGGGAGATACGCAGTATTTT. This sequence encodes CASSLERGWGDTQYF.